These 5 T cell receptor beta chains were sequenced from one sample in a study of radiotherapy plus CTLA-4 blockade in lung cancer. TCRdb keeps only in-frame clones here, not all; method: immunoSEQ multiplex PCR. Among tens of thousands of clones, around 84% were seen once, and the ten largest hold under 30%. Sequenced material: peripheral blood, taken from a patient treated with radiotherapy plus ipilimumab. The receptors here all came from a human donor with non-small cell lung cancer that progressed on radiotherapy plus ipilimumab.

For this clone: Other DNA sequences in the sample encode the same CDR3. This sequence joins TRBV29-1 and TRBJ1-5, with no clear D. CDR3 length: 12 residues. Germline assignment: CDR1 SQVTM and CDR2 ANQGSEA. The V gene lost 6 bases and the J gene lost 1 base, with 7 bases spanning the gap. CDR3 bases: TGCAGCGTCGCGGACAGCAATCAGCCCCAGCATTTT. As protein: CSVADSNQPQHF.

The chain combines TRBV5-1 with TRBJ1-1, with TRBD1 matching 9 bases. Germline V CDR1 and CDR2: SGHRS, YFSETQ. This CDR3 is 12 amino acids long. Trimming removed 0 bases from V and 11 bases from J; junction bases left unmatched: 2. The CDR3 protein is CASSLAGTGAFF. CDR3 DNA: TGCGCCAGCAGCTTGGCCGGGACAGGGGCTTTCTTT.

J is TRBJ2-3 and V is TRBV6-1; tentatively, D is TRBD2 (5 bases). V gave up 0 bases and J gave up 6 bases, with 19 bases separating them. The CDR3 contains 17 residues. The germline gives CDR1 MNHNS, CDR2 SASEGT. The chain's CDR3 is CASSEARVASWRDTQYF. For the CDR3, the DNA is TGTGCCAGCAGTGAAGCGCGGGTAGCCAGCTGGCGGGATACGCAGTATTTT.

This clone was recorded a few times. The V and J genes are TRBV5-4 and TRBJ1-4, with 9 bases fitting TRBD1. This CDR3 spans 15 amino acids. V dropped 4 bases and J dropped 8; count of bases not matched to a gene: 9. Per the germline V gene, CDR1 is SGHNT and CDR2 is YYREEE (reference sequence). Here the CDR3 reads CASSTETGGKEKLFF. The CDR3 coding sequence is TGTGCCAGCAGCACCGAGACAGGGGGGAAAGAAAAACTGTTTTTT.

This sequence joins TRBV15 and TRBJ1-1, with 8 bases lining up with TRBD1. The V and J ends lost 3 bases and 10 bases, in that order; junction bases with no gene match: 7. This CDR3 spans 13 amino acids. Germline V gives CDR1 LNHNV, CDR2 YYDKDF (reference sequence). The CDR3 here is CATSRDQGARAFF. DNA of the CDR3: TGTGCCACCAGCAGGGACCAGGGGGCCCGAGCTTTCTTT.